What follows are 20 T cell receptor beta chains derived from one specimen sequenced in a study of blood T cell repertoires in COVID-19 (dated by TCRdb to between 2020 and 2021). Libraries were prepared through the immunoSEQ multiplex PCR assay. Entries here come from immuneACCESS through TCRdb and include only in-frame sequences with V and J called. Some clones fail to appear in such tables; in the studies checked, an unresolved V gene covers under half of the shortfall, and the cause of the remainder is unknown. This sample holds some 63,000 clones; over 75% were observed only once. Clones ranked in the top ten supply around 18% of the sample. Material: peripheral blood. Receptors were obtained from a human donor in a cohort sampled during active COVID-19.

CDR3 DNA sequence: TGTGCCAGCAGCCCAGACGAGACTAGCGGGGTTCCCTACGAGCAGTACTTC. This translates into CASSPDETSGVPYEQYF. The chain is built from TRBV3-1 (or the pseudogene TRBV3-2) and TRBJ2-7; 11 nucleotides line up with TRBD2. The trim removed 4 bases at V and 2 bases at J, leaving 10 bases unmatched. The CDR3 contains 17 residues. Germline CDR1 reads LGHDT; CDR2 reads YNNKEL (reference sequence).

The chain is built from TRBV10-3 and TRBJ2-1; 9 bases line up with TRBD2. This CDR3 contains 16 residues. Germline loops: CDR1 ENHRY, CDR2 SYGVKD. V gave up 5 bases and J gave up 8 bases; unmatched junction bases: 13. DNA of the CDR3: TGTGCCATCAGTCAGCCTTGGCGGGGGGGCCAAGATGAGCAGTTCTTC. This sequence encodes CAISQPWRGGQDEQFF.

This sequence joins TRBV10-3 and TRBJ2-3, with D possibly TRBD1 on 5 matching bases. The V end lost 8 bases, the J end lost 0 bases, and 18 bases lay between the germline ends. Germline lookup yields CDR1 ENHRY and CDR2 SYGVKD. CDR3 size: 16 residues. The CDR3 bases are TGTGCCATCTCCCGAGGTACAGGACATAGCACAGATACGCAGTATTTT. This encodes CAISRGTGHSTDTQYF.

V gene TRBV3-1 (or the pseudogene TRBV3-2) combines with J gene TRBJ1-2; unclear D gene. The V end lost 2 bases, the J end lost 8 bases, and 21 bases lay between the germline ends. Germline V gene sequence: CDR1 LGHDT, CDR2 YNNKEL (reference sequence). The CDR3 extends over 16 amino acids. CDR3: CASSQSPGGLGGGYTF. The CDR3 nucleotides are TGTGCCAGCAGCCAAAGCCCCGGAGGTTTAGGAGGAGGCTACACCTTC.

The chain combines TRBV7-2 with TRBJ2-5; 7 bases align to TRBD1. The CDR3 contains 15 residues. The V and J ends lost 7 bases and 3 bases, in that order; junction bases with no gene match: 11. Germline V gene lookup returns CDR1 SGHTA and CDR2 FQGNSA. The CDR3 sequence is CASTPTGTVKETQYF. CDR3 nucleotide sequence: TGTGCCAGCACCCCTACCGGGACAGTGAAAGAGACCCAGTACTTC.

CDR3 in amino acids: CASSEGSAGNYGYTF. As DNA, the CDR3 is TGTGCCAGCAGTGAAGGATCGGCAGGGAACTATGGCTACACCTTC. The chain couples TRBV6-1 to TRBJ1-2; maybe TRBD1 (5 bases). Germline values: CDR1 MNHNS, CDR2 SASEGT. V was shortened by 1 base and J by 2 bases, with 11 bases between the two germline ends. CDR3 length: 15 residues.

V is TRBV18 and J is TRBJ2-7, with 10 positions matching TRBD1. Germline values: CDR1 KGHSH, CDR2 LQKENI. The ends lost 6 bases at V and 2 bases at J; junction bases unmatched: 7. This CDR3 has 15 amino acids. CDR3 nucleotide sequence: TGTGCCAGCTCGCCCGGGACAGGGGCGACCTACGAGCAGTACTTC. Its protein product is CASSPGTGATYEQYF.

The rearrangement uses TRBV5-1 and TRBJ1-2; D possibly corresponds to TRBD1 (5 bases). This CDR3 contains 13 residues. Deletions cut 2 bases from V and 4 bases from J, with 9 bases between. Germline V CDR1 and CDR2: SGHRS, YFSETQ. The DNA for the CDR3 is TGCGCCAGCAGCTTCAGGGCGATCTATGGCTACACCTTC. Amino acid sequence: CASSFRAIYGYTF.

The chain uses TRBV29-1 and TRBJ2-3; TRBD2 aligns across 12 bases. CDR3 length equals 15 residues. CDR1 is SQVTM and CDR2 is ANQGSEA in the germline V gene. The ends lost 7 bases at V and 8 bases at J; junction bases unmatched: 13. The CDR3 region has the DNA TGCAGCGCTACCCAGGCTAGCGGGGGGGCGGGTACGCAGTATTTT. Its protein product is CSATQASGGAGTQYF.

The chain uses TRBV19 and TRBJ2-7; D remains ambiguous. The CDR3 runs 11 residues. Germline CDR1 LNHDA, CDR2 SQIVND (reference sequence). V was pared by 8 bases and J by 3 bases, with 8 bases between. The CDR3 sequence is CASSQSYEQYF. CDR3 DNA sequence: TGTGCCAGTTCACAGAGCTACGAGCAGTACTTC.

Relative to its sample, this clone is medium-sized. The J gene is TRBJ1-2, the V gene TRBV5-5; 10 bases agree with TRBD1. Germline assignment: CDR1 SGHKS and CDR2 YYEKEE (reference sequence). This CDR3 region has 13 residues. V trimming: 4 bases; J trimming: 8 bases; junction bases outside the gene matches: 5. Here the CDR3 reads CASSGTGDSGYTF. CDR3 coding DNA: TGTGCCAGCAGCGGGACAGGGGATAGCGGCTACACCTTC.

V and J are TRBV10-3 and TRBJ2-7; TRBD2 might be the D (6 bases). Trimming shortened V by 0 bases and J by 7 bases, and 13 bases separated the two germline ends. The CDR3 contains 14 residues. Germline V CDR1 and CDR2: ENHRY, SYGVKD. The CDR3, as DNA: TGTGCCATCAGTGAGTCGAAGGGCCGGGGGGAGCAGTACTTC. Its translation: CAISESKGRGEQYF.

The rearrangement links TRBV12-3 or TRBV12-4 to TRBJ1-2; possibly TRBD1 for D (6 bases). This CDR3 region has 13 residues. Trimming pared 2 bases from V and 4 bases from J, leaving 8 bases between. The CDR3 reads CASSLRGGYGYTF. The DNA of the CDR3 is TGTGCCAGCAGTTTAAGGGGGGGCTATGGCTACACCTTC.

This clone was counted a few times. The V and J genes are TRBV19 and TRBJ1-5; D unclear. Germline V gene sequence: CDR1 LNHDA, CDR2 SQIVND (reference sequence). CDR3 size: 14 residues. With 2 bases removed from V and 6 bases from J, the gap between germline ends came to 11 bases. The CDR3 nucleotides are TGTGCCAGTAGTATATCCCTCGACACTCAGCCCCAGCATTTT. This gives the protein CASSISLDTQPQHF.

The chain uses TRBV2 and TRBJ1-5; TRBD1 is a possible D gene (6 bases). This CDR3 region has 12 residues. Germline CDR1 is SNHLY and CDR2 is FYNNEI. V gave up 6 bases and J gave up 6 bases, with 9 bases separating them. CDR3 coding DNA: TGTGCCAGCAGCAGGGGAACTCAGCCCCAGCATTTT. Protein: CASSRGTQPQHF.

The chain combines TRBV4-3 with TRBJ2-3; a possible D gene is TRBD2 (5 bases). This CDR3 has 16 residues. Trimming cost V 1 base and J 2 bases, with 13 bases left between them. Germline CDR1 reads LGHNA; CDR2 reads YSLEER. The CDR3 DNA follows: TGCGCCAGCAGCCAAGGGGGAGTCGATCCCACAGATACGCAGTATTTT. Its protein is CASSQGGVDPTDTQYF.

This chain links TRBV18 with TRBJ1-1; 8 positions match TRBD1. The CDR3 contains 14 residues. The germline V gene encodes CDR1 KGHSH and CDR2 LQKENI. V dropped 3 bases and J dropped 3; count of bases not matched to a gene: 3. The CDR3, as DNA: TGTGCCAGCTCACCGACAGGGGACGACACTGAAGCTTTCTTT. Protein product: CASSPTGDDTEAFF.

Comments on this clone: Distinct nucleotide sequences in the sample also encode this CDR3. CDR3 sequence: CASSQEGGGTDTQYF. In DNA form, the CDR3 reads TGTGCCAGCAGCCAAGAAGGCGGGGGCACAGATACGCAGTATTTT. The chain carries TRBV4-2 and TRBJ2-3; D possibly corresponds to TRBD2 (6 bases). There are 15 residues in the CDR3. Germline assignment: CDR1 LGHNA and CDR2 YNFKEQ. The V end was cut by 0 bases, the J end by 1 base, with 8 bases between.

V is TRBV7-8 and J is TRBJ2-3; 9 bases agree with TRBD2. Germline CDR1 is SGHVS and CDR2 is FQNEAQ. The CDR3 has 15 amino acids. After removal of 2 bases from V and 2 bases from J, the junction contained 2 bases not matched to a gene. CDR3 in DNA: TGTGCCAGCAGCTTACAGCGGGGGGTCACAGATACGCAGTATTTT. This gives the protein CASSLQRGVTDTQYF.

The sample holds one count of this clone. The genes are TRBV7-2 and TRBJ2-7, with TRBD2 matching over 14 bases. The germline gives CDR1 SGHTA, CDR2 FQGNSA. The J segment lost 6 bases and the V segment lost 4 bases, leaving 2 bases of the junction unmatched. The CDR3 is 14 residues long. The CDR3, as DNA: TGTGCCAGCAGCTCCGGACTAGCGGGGGGCGAGCAGTACTTC. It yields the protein CASSSGLAGGEQYF. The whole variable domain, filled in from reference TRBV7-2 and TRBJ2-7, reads GAGVSQSPSNKVTEKGKDVELRCDPISGHTALYWYRQSLGQGLEFLIYFQGNSAPDKSGLPSDRFSAERTGGSVSTLTIQRTQQEDSAVYLCASSSGLAGGEQYFGPGTRLTVT.